This TCR beta chain came from a study of radiation and T cells in renal cell carcinoma. At the level of the study: Nephrectomy followed 15 Gy stereotactic body radiation by 4 weeks.

Findings and caveats of the study: In blood, top tumor clones expanded by 2 weeks, shrinking by 4.

The sample's time point: baseline pretreatment blood. Sample treatment: 15 Gy SBRT to primary tumor, nephrectomy 4 weeks later. Blood was sampled at baseline, 2 weeks and 4 weeks after SBRT. For this clone: As yet, its antigen is unknown.

CDR1 is LNHDA, CDR2 SQIVND, per germline (reference sequence). The CDR3 consists of 14 residues. The ends were cut back, 3 bases at V and 1 base at J, with 6 bases in the middle. Data came from immunoSEQ multiplex PCR; TCRdb stores just in-frame clones and leaves some out. The table includes 130,000 or so clones, around four fifths detected once. The TCR comes from a woman aged 45-60 years with renal cell carcinoma. The rearrangement joins TRBV19 to TRBJ2-2; D uncertain. The sequencing here drew on blood, taken from a patient whose treatment included radiotherapy and nephrectomy. In DNA form, the CDR3 reads TGTGCCAGTAGTATCCCCCTGAACACCGGGGAGCTGTTTTTT. Its protein product is CASSIPLNTGELFF.